This TCR beta chain was identified during a study of cytomegalovirus exposure and HLA in healthy donors. Study information: Around 80 million unique TCR sequences came from HLA-typed donors in an early release. Overall study findings and caveats: Excluded: some indistinguishable V segments such as TRBV6-2 and TRBV6-3.

Nominally healthy donors were sampled, though unrecorded immune exposures were likely. As concerns this clone: Its cognate antigen is unknown.

V shed 6 bases and J shed 1 base, with 6 bases lying between them. The CDR3 spans 13 residues. Germline CDR1 MNHEY, CDR2 SMNVEV (reference sequence). The PCR employed 60 Vbeta primers together with 13 Jbeta primers. TCRdb keeps only in-frame clones here, not all; method: immunoSEQ multiplex PCR. The sample consists of about 140,000 clones, 70% to 80% of them appearing once. The specimen sequenced was PBMCs. The TCR was taken from a female donor in good health and CMV-seronegative. The genes are TRBV27 and TRBJ2-2; D is ambiguous. The CDR3 loop is CASSQLNTGELFF. CDR3 DNA: TGTGCCAGCAGCCAACTGAACACCGGGGAGCTGTTTTTT.